Here is one TCR beta chain with its context. Its antigen has not been determined. Base-call qualities are not available, and no considerably larger clone is one nucleotide away. This entry is derived from a study of blood T cells in healthy people across ages (dated by TCRdb to between 2015 and 2016). About the investigation overall: In model experiments, roughly one uniquely barcoded TCR beta cDNA molecule per two T cells was captured by template switching. The donors were split into four age groups: young (average around 15 years), middle-aged (39), aged (approximately 60) and long-lived (approximately 80). To avoid experimental bias, donors of different ages were distributed randomly across sequencing lanes. The study measured age-related changes in TCR beta repertoire diversity using deep sequencing normalized with unique cDNA molecular identifiers. For two donors (one aged 18 to 29 and one aged 80 or older), the study analyzed two additional independent replicas of 1 million unique cDNA reads from the same blood draw. Broad study findings and their caveats: Estimates of total diversity based on one million sequenced T cells were regarded as lower bounds and as underestimates. Observed TCR beta diversity correlated strongly with the percentage of naive T cells measured by flow cytometry. Because the CMV infection status of the donors was unknown, age-related changes in expanded clonotypes may potentially have been confounded. Because profiling used bulk unsorted PBMCs, naive and antigen-experienced compartments could not be compared conclusively. Observed TCR beta diversity per million T cells fell roughly linearly with age, and a significant reduction was already apparent by age around 40. Compared with the aged group, more naive CD4+ T cells, fewer expanded clones and increased TCR diversity were shown by the long-lived group, suggesting age selection.

Inclusive of the bounding cysteine and phenylalanine, the CDR3 is 15 residues long. Only the CDR3 portion is preserved as DNA: 45 bases, with reading frame beginning at the first base. Trimming removed 1 base from V and 3 bases from J, leaving 12 bases between the germline ends. The germline V gene provides CDR1 MNHNS and CDR2 SASEGT. The approximately 41 donors, aged roughly 6 to 100 years, were systemically healthy Caucasian individuals from Russia. Ten milliliters of peripheral blood were drawn from each donor into EDTA-treated Vacutainer tubes. Ficoll-Paque density-gradient centrifugation was used to isolate PBMCs, with at least 6 million per sample. Total RNA, at least 5 micrograms per sample, was extracted from PBMCs with Trizol reagent. For every donor, flow cytometry on a PBMC aliquot measured the percentage of naive CD45RAhigh/CD27high T cells. Library creation used 5' RACE. The sequencer listed for this sample is Illumina HiSeq 2500. A second PCR of about 6 to 11 cycles was run with a J-beta primer mix and a sample-barcoded 5' primer. Each TCR beta cDNA molecule received a unique molecular identifier from a template-switch 5' adaptor carrying 12 random nucleotides. At least 2.5 million CDR3-containing paired-end reads were obtained from each sample. The Mint cDNA synthesis kit, primed by a TRBC-specific oligonucleotide, was used to synthesize first-strand cDNA from all RNA. All cDNA was treated with uracil-DNA glycosylase and then went through a first 18-cycle PCR with the universal primers M1SS and BC2_uni_R. In the source study's methods: For normalization, 1 million high-quality reads, each with a distinct molecular identifier, were randomly selected from each sample. Instead of being binned into consensus sequences, reads with shared molecular identifiers were discarded. MiTCR, run with a Q25 quality threshold and the strictest error-elimination algorithm, handled CDR3 identification, clonotype clustering and error correction. A nonparametric unseen species model using Euler transformation provided a lower-bound estimate of total TCR beta diversity. TCRdb ran its own pipeline on the public reads, namely fastp trimming at Q25 and MiXCR clone calling, and kept in-frame beta chains. Each CDR3 protein gets just one entry, which takes the most common genes and DNA from the rows behind it. TCRdb, not the original authors, processed these V and J calls. Recorded for this sample are over 600,000 distinct CDR3 sequences; around 50% of them occurred a single time. The top ten clonotypes cover under 30% of the sample.

The V and J genes are TRBV6-1 and TRBJ1-2, with TRBD1 perhaps the D gene, on 6 matching bases. The receptor comes from a man in his forties or fifties in good health. Input material: blood. The CDR3 sequence is CASSEVRGPHYGYTF. The DNA reads TGTGCCAGCAGTGAAGTTCGGGGGCCCCACTATGGCTACACCTTC.